This T cell receptor beta chain was found in a study of T cells after yellow fever vaccination (dated by TCRdb to the late 2010s). Notes on the research overall: The SMART-Seq v4 Ultra Low Input RNA kit was used to prepare libraries from fractions with low cell numbers. To follow T-cell clones before and after primary and booster YFV17D yellow fever vaccination, bulk TCR alpha and beta repertoires were sequenced over time. Two healthy male donors, one aged 18 to 30 and one aged 30 to 40 years, were included in the cohort. Bulk PBMC replicates and cell subsets were isolated from blood drawn at multiple timepoints before and after both primary and secondary immunization. Overall results and qualifications from the work: Because the study included only a couple of donors, the extent to which the findings can be generalized is limited. Because abundant contaminating clonotypes from the bulk population could be contained in FACS-sorted repertoires, computational filtering was required. After the booster, most of the clones that had expanded following primary vaccination were detected again (just under 97% of CD4 and 80% to 90% of CD8), which suggests that memory was broadly maintained. A small share of clonotypes occurred in both CD4 and CD8 compartments, likely arising from convergent recombination. The secondary T-cell response was found to be weaker but faster than the primary response, with a peak reached on day 5 rather than on day 15.

TCR cDNA was synthesized by 5'RACE template switching, through which a universal primer site and unique molecular identifiers were introduced. Priming for cDNA synthesis came from both the TCR alpha and TCR beta constant segments. Two PCR steps were used to amplify libraries, with sample barcodes and sequencing adapters being added in the second step. Sequencing of the libraries was done on either Illumina HiSeq 2500 (2x100 bp) or NovaSeq (2x150 bp). Processing in the source paper ran as follows. MIGEC handled demultiplexing of reads and collapsing into UMI consensus sequences, while MiXCR performed V(D)J alignment. Vaccine-responding clonotypes were defined with edgeR using replicate PBMC samples, requiring FDR below 0.01 and a log2 fold change above 5 up to day 15. Each bulk clonotype was labeled CD4 or CD8 based on which sequenced repertoire, CD4 or CD8, contained the clonotype at higher abundance. TCRdb reran the public reads through fastp at Q25 and MiXCR, keeping productive beta chains. Duplicate CDR3 protein sequences are folded into a single record with the most common DNA and genes. TCRdb, not the authors, supplied the V and J calls. Across this sample there are tens of thousands of distinct CDR3 sequences, with around 7.7% seen only once. The leading ten clones occupy approximately 30% of the sample.

CDR1 MNHEY and CDR2 SMNVEV were looked up in the germline V gene (reference sequence). The junction shows trimming of 8 bases on V and 2 bases on J, plus 7 bases between the germline ends. The CDR3 contains 12 residues, cysteine and phenylalanine counted. Of all the DNA, just the CDR3 is kept, 36 bases in frame from base 1. A remark on this clonotype: The target of this receptor is not known. Base qualities are missing; no much larger clone stands one base away.

The treatment or condition label, read with the paper, signifies: live attenuated yellow fever vaccine strain. A standard Ficoll-Paque protocol was used to isolate PBMCs from peripheral blood. CD4 and CD8 T-cell fractions were isolated with Dynabeads CD4 and CD8 positive selection kits. RNA was extracted with TriZol from bulk PBMCs, CD4 and CD8 fractions, and dextramer-positive and dextramer-negative fractions. The sequence is built from TRBV27 and TRBJ1-5, and the D gene may be TRBD1, 5 bases matching. Source: CD8+ T cells sorted from PBMCs, taken approximately 11 days after the first yellow fever vaccination. The TCR originated in a young man who received the YFV17D yellow fever vaccine. The sequenced DNA is TGTGCCAGCCAGGGCGGCAATCAGCCCCAGCATTTT. This is translated as CASQGGNQPQHF.